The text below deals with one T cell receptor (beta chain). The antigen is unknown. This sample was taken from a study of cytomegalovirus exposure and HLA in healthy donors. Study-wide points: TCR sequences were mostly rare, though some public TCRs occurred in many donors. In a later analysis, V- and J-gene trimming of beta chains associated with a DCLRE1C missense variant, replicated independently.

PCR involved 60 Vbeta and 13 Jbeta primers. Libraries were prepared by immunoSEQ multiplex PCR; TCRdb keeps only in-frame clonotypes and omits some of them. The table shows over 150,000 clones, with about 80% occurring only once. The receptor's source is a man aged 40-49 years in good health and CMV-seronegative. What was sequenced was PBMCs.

Written as DNA, the CDR3 is TGTGCCAGCAGCCAAGATCAACAGAGCCATGTGGCCCAGTACTTC. Its translation is CASSQDQQSHVAQYF. The chain couples TRBV4-2 to TRBJ2-5; D unresolved. V was cut by 0 bases and J by 9 bases, with 17 bases left in between. CDR1 and CDR2 (germline): LGHNA, YNFKEQ. The CDR3 spans 15 residues.